Listed here are 26 T cell receptor beta chains from one sample, sequenced in a study of cytomegalovirus exposure and HLA in healthy donors. A multiplex PCR was run with 60 Vbeta primers and 13 Jbeta primers. TCRdb's table, derived via immunoSEQ multiplex PCR, lists solely in-frame clones and lacks some. The table lists 200,000 to 250,000 clones, around four fifths of them singletons. Sequencing input: PBMCs. Every receptor here comes from a boy younger than 18 in good health and CMV-seronegative.

This clone was seen a few times. The junction and the germline gene differ at one end; a read error may be behind it. The chain is built from TRBV7-9 and TRBJ1-1, with D unclear. Germline CDR1 and CDR2: SEHNR and FQNEAQ (reference sequence). There are 13 residues in the CDR3. CDR3 in DNA: TGTGCCAGCACCTTAACAGTGGGCACTGAAGCTTTCTTT. Translation: CASTLTVGTEAFF.

The chain combines TRBV15 with TRBJ2-5, with TRBD2 matching over 12 bases. V lost 5 bases to trimming and J lost 3 bases; unmatched junction nucleotides: 10. Germline V gene data show CDR1 as LNHNV and CDR2 as YYDKDF (reference sequence). The CDR3 covers 17 residues. CDR3 DNA sequence: TGTGCCACCAGCGCCTATCCGACTAGCGGGGGTAAAGAGACCCAGTACTTC. This gives the protein CATSAYPTSGGKETQYF.

The chain employs TRBV2 and TRBJ2-2; D gene uncertain. Trimming took off 7 bases at V and 0 bases at J, with 9 bases between the two ends. Germline values: CDR1 SNHLY, CDR2 FYNNEI. CDR3 length: 14 residues. For the CDR3, the DNA is TGTGCCAGCACGAGGAACTCGAACACCGGGGAGCTGTTTTTT. It codes for CASTRNSNTGELFF. Full variable domain (rest looked up from reference TRBV2 and TRBJ2-2): EPEVTQTPSHQVTQMGQEVILRCVPISNHLYFYWYRQILGQKVEFLVSFYNNEISEKSEIFDDQFSVERPDGSNFTLKIRSTKLEDSAMYFCASTRNSNTGELFFGEGSRLTVL.

V and J are TRBV11-1 and TRBJ2-6; TRBD1 matches 8 bases. This CDR3 region has 19 residues. The germline V gene encodes CDR1 SGHAT and CDR2 FQDESV (reference sequence). V lost 5 bases to trimming and J lost 0 bases; unmatched junction nucleotides: 12. CDR3 protein: CASSRRRTGLTSGANVLTF. The CDR3 coding sequence is TGTGCCAGCAGCCGGCGACGGACAGGGCTTACCTCTGGGGCCAACGTCCTGACTTTC.

This clone came up a few times. The chain recombines TRBV6-1 with TRBJ2-3, with 8 nucleotides matching TRBD2. Losses at the gene ends were 9 bases for V and 1 base for J; bases not matched to a gene: 9. The length of the CDR3 is 15 residues. The germline gives CDR1 MNHNS, CDR2 SASEGT. CDR3 nucleotide sequence: TGTGCCAGTGAGCTTTTCGGGGGGGGCACAGATACGCAGTATTTT. Its translation is CASELFGGGTDTQYF.

The chain combines TRBV18 with TRBJ2-1; 12 bases align to TRBD2. V was pared by 6 bases and J by 13 bases, with 16 bases of the junction left unmatched. This CDR3 contains 16 residues. Germline assignment: CDR1 KGHSH and CDR2 LQKENI. CDR3: CASSPRTSGVERGQFF. As DNA, the CDR3 is TGTGCCAGCTCTCCTAGGACTAGCGGGGTCGAAAGGGGACAGTTCTTC.

The V call is TRBV10-3, the J call TRBJ2-1, with D possibly matching TRBD2 (6 bases). CDR1 ENHRY and CDR2 SYGVKD come from the germline V gene. CDR3 length equals 16 residues. The V end was cut by 10 bases, the J end by 7 bases, with 26 bases between. CDR3 DNA sequence: TGTGCCACCTTAAACCTAGGGGACTCTGATGAGAATGAGCAGTTCTTC. Residues: CATLNLGDSDENEQFF.

The rearrangement links TRBV6-5 to TRBJ2-3; 10 positions match TRBD2. The V and J ends lost 6 bases and 4 bases, in that order; junction bases with no gene match: 4. The CDR3 contains 14 residues. Germline V gene lookup returns CDR1 MNHEY and CDR2 SVGAGI. CDR3 sequence: CASRSSGGPDTQYF. In DNA form, the CDR3 reads TGTGCCAGCAGGTCTAGCGGGGGCCCAGATACGCAGTATTTT.

A few counts support this clone. One junction end disagrees with the germline gene, perhaps due to a read error. The chain joins TRBV11-2 to TRBJ2-7, with 11 positions matching TRBD2. Germline-derived CDR1 and CDR2 are SGHAT and FQNNGV. The CDR3 consists of 16 residues. The CDR3 spells CASSSRTSGGSHEQYF. As DNA, the CDR3 is TGTGCCAGCAGCTCCCGAACTAGCGGGGGCTCCCACGAGCAGTACTTC.

The chain has TRBV5-6 and TRBJ1-3, with D perhaps TRBD1 (6 bases). This CDR3 region has 15 residues. V was clipped by 3 bases and J by 2 bases, with 12 bases between them. Germline CDR1 SGHDT, CDR2 YYEEEE. CDR3 nucleotides: TGTGCCAGCAGCTCGGTGGGGGCCGCTGGAAACACCATATATTTT. Translation gives CASSSVGAAGNTIYF.

The CDR3 nucleotides read TGTGCCAGCAGACCCGACAGGGTGAACACTGAAGCTTTCTTT. It codes for CASRPDRVNTEAFF. V is TRBV2 and J is TRBJ1-1; TRBD1 agrees at 7 bases. CDR1 SNHLY and CDR2 FYNNEI come from the germline V gene. The J segment lost 0 bases and the V segment lost 6 bases, leaving 4 bases of the junction unmatched. The CDR3 length is 14 residues.

The chain uses TRBV9 and TRBJ2-3; perhaps TRBD2 as D (6 bases). The germline V and J ends were trimmed by 4 bases and 2 bases, with 17 bases remaining between them. Germline V gene data show CDR1 as SGDLS and CDR2 as YYNGEE. This CDR3 has 16 amino acids. The CDR3: CASSIGGSGNTDTQYF. In DNA, the CDR3 is TGTGCCAGCAGCATCGGGGGTAGCGGCAACACAGATACGCAGTATTTT.

The rearrangement uses TRBV7-6 and TRBJ2-7; TRBD2 matches at 16 bases. CDR1 SGHVS and CDR2 FNYEAQ come from the germline V gene. This CDR3 region has 21 residues. Trimming cost V 5 bases and J 3 bases; bases outside gene matches: 19. CDR3 residues: CASSTPPLGLAGGPSSYEQYF. The CDR3, as DNA: TGTGCCAGCAGCACTCCCCCTTTGGGACTAGCGGGAGGGCCGTCAAGCTACGAGCAGTACTTC.

The chain couples TRBV6-6 to TRBJ2-3, with a tentative D call TRBD1 (6 bases). V lost 7 bases to trimming and J lost 3 bases, with 11 bases between them. The CDR3 runs 13 residues. Germline loops: CDR1 MNHNY, CDR2 SVGAGI (reference sequence). The CDR3 loop reads CASKEGGTDTQYF. DNA for the CDR3: TGTGCCAGCAAGGAAGGGGGTACAGATACGCAGTATTTT.

The chain carries TRBV29-1 and TRBJ1-1, with D uncertain. This CDR3 spans 13 amino acids. V was shortened by 3 bases and J by 2 bases, with 10 bases between the two germline ends. CDR1 and CDR2 (germline): SQVTM, ANQGSEA. The chain's CDR3 is CSVDWQINTEAFF. CDR3 DNA: TGCAGCGTTGATTGGCAGATTAACACTGAAGCTTTCTTT.

The V and J genes are TRBV7-8 and TRBJ1-1; 10 bases agree with TRBD1. The CDR3 totals 15 residues. Germline V CDR1 and CDR2: SGHVS, FQNEAQ. The ends lost 5 bases at V and 0 bases at J; junction bases unmatched: 3. CDR3 DNA sequence: TGTGCCAGCAGCCTGGGACAGGGGATGAACACTGAAGCTTTCTTT. It is translated as CASSLGQGMNTEAFF. The full variable domain, with the rest looked up from reference TRBV7-8 and TRBJ1-1, is GAGVSQSPRYKVAKRGQDVALRCDPISGHVSLFWYQQALGQGPEFLTYFQNEAQLDKSGLPSDRFFAERPEGSVSTLKIQRTQQEDSAVYLCASSLGQGMNTEAFFGQGTRLTVV.

This clone was detected once. This chain uses TRBV7-6 with TRBJ1-5; possibly TRBD1 for D (6 bases). From germline, CDR1 is SGHVS and CDR2 FNYEAQ. V was pared by 2 bases and J by 4 bases, with 15 bases between. CDR3 length equals 16 residues. CDR3 region: CASSLSAGEGNQPQHF. The CDR3 nucleotides read TGTGCCAGCAGCTTATCCGCAGGGGAAGGGAATCAGCCCCAGCATTTT.

The chain links TRBV29-1 to TRBJ1-2; D is possibly TRBD1 (5 bases). V dropped 4 bases and J dropped 2 bases, with 8 bases sitting between them. Per the germline V gene, CDR1 is SQVTM and CDR2 is ANQGSEA. The length of the CDR3 is 12 residues. CDR3 DNA sequence: TGCAGCGTTGTTTGGGGCAACTATGGCTACACCTTC. This codes for CSVVWGNYGYTF. The whole variable domain, filled in from reference TRBV29-1 and TRBJ1-2, reads SAVISQKPSRDICQRGTSLTIQCQVDSQVTMMFWYRQQPGQSLTLIATANQGSEATYESGFVIDKFPISRPNLTFSTLTVSNMSPEDSSIYLCSVVWGNYGYTFGSGTRLTVV.

The chain combines TRBV4-2 with TRBJ2-2; 10 bases map to TRBD1. The V gene end was trimmed by 0 bases and the J gene end by 3 bases; junction bases not matched to a gene: 7. Per germline, CDR1 LGHNA and CDR2 YNFKEQ. CDR3 size: 18 residues. This CDR3 reads CASSQDRQGAVHTGELFF. CDR3 DNA sequence: TGTGCCAGCAGCCAAGATCGACAGGGGGCGGTCCACACCGGGGAGCTGTTTTTT.

This chain joins TRBV6-5 and TRBJ2-1, with 7 nucleotides matching TRBD1. CDR1 is MNHEY, CDR2 SVGAGI, per germline. This CDR3 spans 14 amino acids. The junction had 2 bases not matched to a gene; V was cut back by 2 bases and J by 4 bases. The CDR3, as DNA: TGTGCCAGCAGTTACCGGACAGGTTACAATGAGCAGTTCTTC. Protein: CASSYRTGYNEQFF.

This clone occurred a few times. V usage is TRBV5-1 and J usage is TRBJ2-7, with TRBD1 matching over 7 bases. Germline V gives CDR1 SGHRS, CDR2 YFSETQ. The CDR3 extends over 17 amino acids. Trimming at V came to 0 bases and at J to 0 bases, leaving 9 bases not matched to a gene. Here the CDR3 DNA reads TGCGCCAGCAGCTTGGCGGGACAGCAAACCCCCTCCTACGAGCAGTACTTC. This sequence encodes CASSLAGQQTPSYEQYF. Full variable domain (remainder filled in from reference TRBV5-1 and TRBJ2-7): KAGVTQTPRYLIKTRGQQVTLSCSPISGHRSVSWYQQTPGQGLQFLFEYFSETQRNKGNFPGRFSGRQFSNSRSEMNVSTLELGDSALYLCASSLAGQQTPSYEQYFGPGTRLTVT.

The V and J genes are TRBV9 and TRBJ2-5; TRBD2 matches 8 bases. Germline V gene data show CDR1 as SGDLS and CDR2 as YYNGEE. The CDR3 loop spans 14 amino acids. V lost 4 bases and J lost 5; bases outside the gene matches: 7. The CDR3 loop is CASSLSGNWETQYF. The CDR3 DNA follows: TGTGCCAGCAGCCTTAGCGGGAACTGGGAGACCCAGTACTTC.

This clone was recorded only once. V is TRBV4-2 and J is TRBJ2-1; possible D gene TRBD2, 5 bases. Germline CDR1 and CDR2: LGHNA and YNFKEQ. The CDR3 has 16 residues. V was clipped by 3 bases and J by 4 bases, with 16 bases between them. The CDR3 here is CASSHVSEWVYNEQFF. CDR3 in DNA: TGTGCCAGCAGCCACGTTAGCGAGTGGGTGTACAATGAGCAGTTCTTC.

The V gene is TRBV11-2, the J gene TRBJ1-2, with TRBD1 matching over 8 bases. V shed 6 bases, J shed 4 bases, and the junction held 10 bases outside the gene matches. Germline V gene data show CDR1 as SGHAT and CDR2 as FQNNGV. This CDR3 is 15 amino acids long. The CDR3 sequence is CASSQRRTGIYGYTF. The CDR3 DNA reads as TGTGCCAGCAGTCAAAGGAGGACAGGGATCTATGGCTACACCTTC.

This clone came up a few times. V is TRBV30 and J is TRBJ1-4; possible D gene TRBD1, 6 bases. This CDR3 is built from 12 residues. In germline, CDR1 is GTSNPN, CDR2 SVGIG (reference sequence). V lost 8 bases to trimming and J lost 8 bases, with 15 bases between them. The CDR3 DNA reads as TGTGCCACTAAGGGGGAATGGGAAAAACTGTTTTTT. Translated: CATKGEWEKLFF.

The chain has TRBV11-3 and TRBJ2-2, with 8 bases aligning to TRBD1. CDR1 is SGHNT, CDR2 YENEEA, per germline. The J segment lost 4 bases and the V segment lost 11 bases, leaving 9 bases of the junction unmatched. This CDR3 has 14 amino acids. For the CDR3, the DNA is TGTGCCGGAGGACAGGGTGGTGTCACCGGGGAGCTGTTTTTT. Encoded protein: CAGGQGGVTGELFF.